This TCR beta chain was documented in a study of technical replicates of blood from a handful of donors. Sequenced by immunoSEQ multiplex PCR; TCRdb stores in-frame clones only, minus some. There are 100,000 or so clones in the sample; 85% to 95% occur only once, and about 0.22% lies in the top ten. From germline, CDR1 is SEHNR and CDR2 FQNEAQ (reference sequence). This CDR3 spans 13 amino acids. V was pared by 5 bases and J by 5 bases, with 11 bases between. The chain employs TRBV7-9 and TRBJ2-3, with D perhaps TRBD2 (6 bases). The sequencing sample was made of T cells isolated from PBMCs. The sequence was obtained from a human donor in good health. Written as DNA, the CDR3 is TGTGCCAGCAGCCGACAGACTAGAGATACGCAGTATTTT. It codes for CASSRQTRDTQYF.